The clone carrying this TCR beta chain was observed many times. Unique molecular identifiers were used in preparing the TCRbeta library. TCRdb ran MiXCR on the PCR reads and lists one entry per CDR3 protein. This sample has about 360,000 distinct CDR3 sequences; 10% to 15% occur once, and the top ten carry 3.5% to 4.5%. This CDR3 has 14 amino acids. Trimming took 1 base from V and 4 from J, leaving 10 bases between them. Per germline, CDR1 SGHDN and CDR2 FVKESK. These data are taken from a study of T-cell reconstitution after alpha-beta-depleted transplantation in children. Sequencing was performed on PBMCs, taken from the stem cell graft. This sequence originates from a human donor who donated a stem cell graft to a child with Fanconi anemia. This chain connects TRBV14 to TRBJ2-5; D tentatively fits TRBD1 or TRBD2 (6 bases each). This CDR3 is CASSQVRGPETQYF. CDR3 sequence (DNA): TGTGCCAGCAGCCAAGTCCGGGGGCCAGAGACCCAGTACTTC.